This T cell receptor (beta chain) is drawn from a study of response to subunit inactivated influenza vaccine. This clonotype was picked up a small number of times. Its target is unknown. TCRdb used MiXCR to reprocess the RT-PCR reads, holding one entry per CDR3 protein. The profile shows a few hundred thousand distinct CDR3 sequences, less than 15% of them singletons. Study observations and caveats: It was suggested by the authors that few new T cells are recruited by each seasonal influenza vaccination.

This specimen consisted of non-naive T cells sorted from PBMCs, obtained around two weeks before vaccination. This sequence was found in a man aged 50-59 years who received an inactivated influenza vaccine.

The CDR3 DNA sequence: TGCGCCAGCAGCCAATCCGGGACTCAGAACACTGAAGCTTTCTTT. This translates into CASSQSGTQNTEAFF. J is TRBJ1-1 and V is TRBV4-3, with D perhaps TRBD1 (5 bases). This CDR3 spans 15 amino acids. V was clipped by 2 bases and J by 1 base, with 11 bases between them. CDR1 is LGHNA and CDR2 is YSLEER in the germline V gene.